Reported below is one T cell receptor beta chain. This sample is part of a study of blood T cell repertoires in COVID-19. Sequenced by immunoSEQ multiplex PCR; TCRdb stores in-frame clones only, minus some. The sample shows 120,000 to 150,000 clones, around 82% of them seen only once. CDR1 is SGHAT, CDR2 FQNNGV, per germline. The CDR3 loop spans 13 amino acids. Trimming removed 4 bases from V and 1 base from J, with 7 bases in between. This sequence originates from a man in his sixties with active or convalescent COVID-19. The chain recombines TRBV11-2 with TRBJ1-1, with D maybe TRBD1 (5 bases). The sequenced sample consisted of peripheral blood. The CDR3 loop reads CASSSDRNTEAFF. In nucleotides, the CDR3 is TGTGCCAGCAGCTCTGACAGGAACACTGAAGCTTTCTTT.